This TCR beta chain emerged from a study of OX40 agonist ivuxolimab in advanced cancers. Whole-study context: Patients' therapy was ivuxolimab, an antibody that acts as an agonist of OX40 (CD134). Three partial responders included one hepatocellular carcinoma patient and two cutaneous melanoma patients. The study, taken as a whole, reports: Among the nonresponders, some also had low normalized T-cell clonal expansion.

This clone appeared once. No antigen is known for it. The CDR3 has 14 residues. Germline loops: CDR1 SGHAT, CDR2 FQDESV (reference sequence). J lost 10 bases, V lost 1 base, and 9 bases had no gene match. The protocol was immunoSEQ multiplex PCR, while the TCRdb copy is restricted to in-frame clones and leaves out a portion. Among approximately 91,000 clones, about 89% were seen once, and the ten largest hold about 4.7%. This sample comprised CD4+ or CD8+ T cells sorted from blood, obtained in a trial of the OX40 agonist ivuxolimab. This sequence originates from an adult with an advanced solid tumor such as melanoma, head and neck, liver or kidney cancer. The chain employs TRBV11-1 and TRBJ2-5; 7 bases align to TRBD1. The CDR3 reads CASSLGDDPGGQYF. CDR3 sequence (DNA): TGTGCCAGCAGCTTAGGCGACGACCCAGGGGGCCAGTACTTC.